This T cell receptor beta chain was recovered during a study of control samples from healthy donors and cancer patients (dated by TCRdb to between 2020 and 2021). Ten or more counts support this clone. Its antigen specificity is not known. No much larger clone is present one base from it, and per-base qualities are unavailable. Between the V and J ends, shortened by 0 bases and 0 bases respectively, the junction contains 6 bases. The CDR3, from cysteine to phenylalanine, totals 16 residues. The DNA shown is the 48-base CDR3, in frame from base 1. The germline V gene supplies CDR1 LGHNA and CDR2 YNFKEQ. Library creation used the immunoSEQ multiplex PCR assay. In its TCRdb copy, this immuneACCESS table keeps in-frame sequences only and misses some clones. Where compared with another copy, unresolved V genes explain less than half of these, and the others have no known cause. The sample has some 82,000 clones on record, about 79% of them singletons. Roughly 12% of the sample is taken by the ten largest.

The TCR originated in a man aged 55 to 70 with head and neck cancer. Sequenced material: PBMCs. Recombination connected TRBV4-2 to TRBJ2-6; confidence is insufficient to name the D gene. The DNA reads TGTGCCAGCAGCCAAGATATCAGCTCTGGGGCCAACGTCCTGACTTTC. Translation gives CASSQDISSGANVLTF.